The clone carrying this T cell receptor beta chain has a handful of counts. Its antigen is unidentified. TCR beta libraries were built with iRepertoire HTBI primers and Arm-PCR of CDR3 regions. In TCRdb, the multiplex PCR reads were re-called with MiXCR into one record per CDR3 protein. Altogether under 300,000 distinct CDR3 sequences are present, around 20% being singletons, with the ten largest covering approximately 15%. This sample is drawn from a study of regulatory T cells in long-lasting Graves disease. Study outcomes and limitations: A limited number of samples was an acknowledged limitation. Patients whose Graves' disease persisted exhibited lower TCR diversity than those newly diagnosed. When disease was persistent, TRBV28, TRBJ1-2 and TRBJ2-5 were the favored segments. Examination was confined to peripheral blood, excluding thyroid tissue.

Time point of the sample: newly diagnosed GD, antithyroid drugs for less than 3 months. After RNA was extracted from PBMCs, the TCR library was made from it. V gave up 4 bases and J gave up 7 bases, with 8 bases separating them. The CDR3 covers 11 residues. Looked up from germline, CDR1 is SGHDT and CDR2 is YYEEEE. The source of this sequence is a female donor with Graves disease. The chain links TRBV5-6 to TRBJ1-1; unclear D gene. Sequenced material: peripheral blood mononuclear cells (PBMCs), taken at new diagnosis, from a patient treated with antithyroid drugs. CDR3 DNA: TGTGCCAGCAGCCGTGACATTGAAGCTTTCTTT. Protein: CASSRDIEAFF. Looking up the rest from reference TRBV5-6 and TRBJ1-1 gives the full variable domain: DAGVTQSPTHLIKTRGQQVTLRCSPKSGHDTVSWYQQALGQGPQFIFQYYEEEERQRGNFPDRFSGHQFPNYSSELNVNALLLGDSALYLCASSRDIEAFFGQGTRLTVV.